This TCR beta chain came from a study of post-analysis software for immune sequencing data. cDNA libraries for TCR beta contained unique molecular identifiers. TCRdb passed the PCR reads through MiXCR, listing each CDR3 protein once. The sample shows about 380,000 distinct CDR3 sequences, roughly 36% of them seen only once. Germline CDR1 is GTSNPN and CDR2 is SVGIG (reference sequence). There are 13 residues in the CDR3. Findings of the study overall: Among 5 or 6 TRBV segments more frequent in patients than controls were TRBV5-6, TRBV5-1 and TRBV20-1. People with multiple sclerosis had a significantly lower normalized Chao1 diversity than controls did.

As concerns this clonotype: Its antigen is unidentified.

Sequenced sample: blood. The receptor was derived from a girl between 10 and 17 years old with multiple sclerosis. This chain joins TRBV30 and TRBJ2-7; TRBD2 aligns across 9 bases. The J call may be in error: the DNA end matches TRBJ2-5 better. CDR3 protein: CAWSRREGETQYF. In nucleotides, the CDR3 is TGTGCCTGGAGTCGGCGGGAGGGAGAGACCCAGTACTTC.